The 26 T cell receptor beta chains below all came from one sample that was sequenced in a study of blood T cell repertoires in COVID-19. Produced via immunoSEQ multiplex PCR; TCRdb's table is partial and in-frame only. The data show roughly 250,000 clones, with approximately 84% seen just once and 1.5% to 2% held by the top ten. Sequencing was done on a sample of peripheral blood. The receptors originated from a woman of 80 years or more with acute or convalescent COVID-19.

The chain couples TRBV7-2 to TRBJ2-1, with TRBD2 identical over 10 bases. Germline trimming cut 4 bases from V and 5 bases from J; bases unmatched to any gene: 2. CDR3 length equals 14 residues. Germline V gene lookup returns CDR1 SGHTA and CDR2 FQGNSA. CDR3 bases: TGTGCCAGCAGCTCCGGACTAGCGGACAATGAGCAGTTCTTC. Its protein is CASSSGLADNEQFF.

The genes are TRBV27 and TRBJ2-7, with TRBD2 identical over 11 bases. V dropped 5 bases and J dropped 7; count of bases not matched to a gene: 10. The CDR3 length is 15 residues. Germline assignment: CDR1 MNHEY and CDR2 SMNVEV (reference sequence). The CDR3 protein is CASSPYRTSGGEQYF. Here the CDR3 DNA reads TGTGCCAGCAGTCCCTACCGAACTAGCGGGGGTGAGCAGTACTTC.

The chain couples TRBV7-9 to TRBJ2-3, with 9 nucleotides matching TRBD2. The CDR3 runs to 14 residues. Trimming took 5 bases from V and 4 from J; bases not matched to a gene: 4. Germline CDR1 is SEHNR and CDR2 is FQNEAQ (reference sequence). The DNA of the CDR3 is TGTGCCAGCAGCCCGGTAGCGGGGGCAGATACGCAGTATTTT. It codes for CASSPVAGADTQYF.

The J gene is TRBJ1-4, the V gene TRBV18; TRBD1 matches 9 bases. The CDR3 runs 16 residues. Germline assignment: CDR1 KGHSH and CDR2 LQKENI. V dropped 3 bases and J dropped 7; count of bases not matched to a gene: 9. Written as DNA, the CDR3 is TGTGCCAGCTCACCCAGGATTGGGACAGGGAGTGAAAAACTGTTTTTT. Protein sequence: CASSPRIGTGSEKLFF.

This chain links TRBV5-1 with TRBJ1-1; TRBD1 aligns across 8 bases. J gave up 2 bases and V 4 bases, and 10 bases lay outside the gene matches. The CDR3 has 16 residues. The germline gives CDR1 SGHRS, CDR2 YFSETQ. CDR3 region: CASSPRNGQGNTEAFF. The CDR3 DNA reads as TGCGCCAGCAGCCCCCGCAATGGACAGGGAAACACTGAAGCTTTCTTT.

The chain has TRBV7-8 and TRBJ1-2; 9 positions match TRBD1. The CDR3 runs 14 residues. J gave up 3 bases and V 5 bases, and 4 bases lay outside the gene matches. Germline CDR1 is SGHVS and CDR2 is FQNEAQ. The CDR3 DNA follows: TGTGCCAGCAGCCCGGGACAGGGTCACTATGGCTACACCTTC. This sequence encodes CASSPGQGHYGYTF. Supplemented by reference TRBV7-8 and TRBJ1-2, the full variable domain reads GAGVSQSPRYKVAKRGQDVALRCDPISGHVSLFWYQQALGQGPEFLTYFQNEAQLDKSGLPSDRFFAERPEGSVSTLKIQRTQQEDSAVYLCASSPGQGHYGYTFGSGTRLTVV.

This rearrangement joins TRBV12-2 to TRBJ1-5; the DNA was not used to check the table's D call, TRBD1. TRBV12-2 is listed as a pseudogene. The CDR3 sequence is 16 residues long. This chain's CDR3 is CASRLVSYRGVQPQHF. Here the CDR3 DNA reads TGTGCAAGTCGCTTAGTGTCCTACAGGGGAGTACAGCCCCAGCATTTT.

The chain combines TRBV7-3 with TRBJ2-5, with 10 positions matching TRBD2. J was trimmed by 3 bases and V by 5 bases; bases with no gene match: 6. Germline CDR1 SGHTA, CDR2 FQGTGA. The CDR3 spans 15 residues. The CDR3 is CASSRLGLAEETQYF. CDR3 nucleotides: TGTGCCAGCAGCCGTCTCGGACTAGCGGAAGAGACCCAGTACTTC.

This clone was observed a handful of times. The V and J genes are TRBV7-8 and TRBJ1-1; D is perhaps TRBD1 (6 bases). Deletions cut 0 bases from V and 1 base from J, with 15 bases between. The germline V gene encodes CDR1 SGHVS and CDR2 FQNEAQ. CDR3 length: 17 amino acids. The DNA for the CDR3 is TGTGCCAGCAGCTTAGCTTTCGGGGGGCGCGGGAACACTGAAGCTTTCTTT. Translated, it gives CASSLAFGGRGNTEAFF.

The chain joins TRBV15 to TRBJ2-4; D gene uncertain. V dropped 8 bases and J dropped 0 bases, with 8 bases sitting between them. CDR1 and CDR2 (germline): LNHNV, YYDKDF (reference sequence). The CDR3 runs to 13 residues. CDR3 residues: CATQATAKNIQYF. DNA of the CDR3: TGTGCCACCCAAGCGACAGCCAAAAACATTCAGTACTTC.

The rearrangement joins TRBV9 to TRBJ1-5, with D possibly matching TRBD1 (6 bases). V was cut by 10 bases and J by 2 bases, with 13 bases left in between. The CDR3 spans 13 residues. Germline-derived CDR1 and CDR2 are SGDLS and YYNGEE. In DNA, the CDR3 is TGTGCCCGCGGGGGGGGCGGCAATCAGCCCCAGCATTTT. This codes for CARGGGGNQPQHF.

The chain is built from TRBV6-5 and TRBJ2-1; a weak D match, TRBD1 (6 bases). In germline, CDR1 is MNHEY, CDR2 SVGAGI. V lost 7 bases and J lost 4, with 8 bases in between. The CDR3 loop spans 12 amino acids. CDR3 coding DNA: TGTGCCAGCACCACAGGGTACAATGAGCAGTTCTTC. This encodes CASTTGYNEQFF.

CDR3 sequence (DNA): TGCGCCAGCAGCCAGGGGACTAGCGGGAGCCACGAGCAGTACTTC. Protein sequence: CASSQGTSGSHEQYF. The chain combines TRBV4-3 with TRBJ2-7, with 14 nucleotides matching TRBD2. V was clipped by 3 bases and J by 5 bases; unmatched bases: 3. Germline assignment: CDR1 LGHNA and CDR2 YSLEER. CDR3 length: 15 residues.

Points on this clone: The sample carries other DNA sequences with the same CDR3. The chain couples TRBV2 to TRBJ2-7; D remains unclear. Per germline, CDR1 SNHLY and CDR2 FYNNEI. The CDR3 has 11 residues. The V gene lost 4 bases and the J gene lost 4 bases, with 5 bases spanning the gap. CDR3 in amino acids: CASSVTYEQYF. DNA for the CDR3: TGTGCCAGCAGTGTAACTTACGAGCAGTACTTC.

CDR3 coding DNA: TGTGCCAGTAGTGAGGACAGGGCAAGGTATCAGCCCCAGCATTTT. It is translated as CASSEDRARYQPQHF. The rearrangement joins TRBV19 to TRBJ1-5, with 8 bases lining up with TRBD1. Looked up from germline, CDR1 is LNHDA and CDR2 is SQIVND (reference sequence). The junction had 8 bases not matched to a gene; V was cut back by 5 bases and J by 5 bases. The CDR3 has 15 residues.

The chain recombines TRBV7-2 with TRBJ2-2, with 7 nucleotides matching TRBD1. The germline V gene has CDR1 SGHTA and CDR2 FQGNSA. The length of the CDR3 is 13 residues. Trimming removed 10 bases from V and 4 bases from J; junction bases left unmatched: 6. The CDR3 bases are TGTGCCACCCGACAGGGTATCACCGGGGAGCTGTTTTTT. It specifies CATRQGITGELFF.

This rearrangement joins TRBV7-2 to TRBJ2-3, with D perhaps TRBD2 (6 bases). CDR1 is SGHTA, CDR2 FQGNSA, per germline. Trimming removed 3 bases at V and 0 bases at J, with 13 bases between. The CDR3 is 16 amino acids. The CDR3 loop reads CASSLSSGTSTDTQYF. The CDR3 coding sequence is TGTGCCAGCAGCTTGTCGTCCGGGACTAGCACAGATACGCAGTATTTT. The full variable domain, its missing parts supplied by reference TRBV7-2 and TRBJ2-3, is GAGVSQSPSNKVTEKGKDVELRCDPISGHTALYWYRQSLGQGLEFLIYFQGNSAPDKSGLPSDRFSAERTGGSVSTLTIQRTQQEDSAVYLCASSLSSGTSTDTQYFGPGTRLTVL.

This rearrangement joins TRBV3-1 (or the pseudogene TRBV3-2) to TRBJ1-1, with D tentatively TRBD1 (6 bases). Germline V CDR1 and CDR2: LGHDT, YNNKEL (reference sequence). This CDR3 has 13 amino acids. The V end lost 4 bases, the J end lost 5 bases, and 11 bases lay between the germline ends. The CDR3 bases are TGTGCCAGCAGCCCGACCAGGGGTACTGAAGCTTTCTTT. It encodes CASSPTRGTEAFF.

DNA for the CDR3: TGTGCCAGTAGTATACGGGGGGGGATCGGGGAGCTGTTTTTT. It codes for CASSIRGGIGELFF. V is TRBV19 and J is TRBJ2-2; 8 bases align to TRBD2. The V and J ends lost 2 bases and 7 bases, in that order; junction bases with no gene match: 3. Germline V gene data show CDR1 as LNHDA and CDR2 as SQIVND (reference sequence). The CDR3 has 14 residues. The whole variable domain, remainder taken from reference TRBV19 and TRBJ2-2, is DGGITQSPKYLFRKEGQNVTLSCEQNLNHDAMYWYRQDPGQGLRLIYYSQIVNDFQKGDIAEGYSVSREKKESFPLTVTSAQKNPTAFYLCASSIRGGIGELFFGEGSRLTVL.

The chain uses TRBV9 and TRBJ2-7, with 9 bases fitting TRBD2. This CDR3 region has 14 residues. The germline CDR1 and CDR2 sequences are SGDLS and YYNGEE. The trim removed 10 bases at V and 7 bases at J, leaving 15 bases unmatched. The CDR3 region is CASSLAGGPREQYF. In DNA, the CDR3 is TGTGCCTCGAGTCTGGCGGGGGGGCCGAGGGAGCAGTACTTC. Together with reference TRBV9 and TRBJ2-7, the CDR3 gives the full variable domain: DSGVTQTPKHLITATGQRVTLRCSPRSGDLSVYWYQQSLDQGLQFLIQYYNGEERAKGNILERFSAQQFPDLHSELNLSSLELGDSALYFCASSLAGGPREQYFGPGTRLTVT.

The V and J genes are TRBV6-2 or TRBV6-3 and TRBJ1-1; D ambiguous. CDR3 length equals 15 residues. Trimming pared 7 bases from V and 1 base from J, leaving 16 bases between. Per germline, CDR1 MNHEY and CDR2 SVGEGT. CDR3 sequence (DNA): TGTGCCAGCACCCCCCGCGCGGGAAAGAACACTGAAGCTTTCTTT. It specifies CASTPRAGKNTEAFF.

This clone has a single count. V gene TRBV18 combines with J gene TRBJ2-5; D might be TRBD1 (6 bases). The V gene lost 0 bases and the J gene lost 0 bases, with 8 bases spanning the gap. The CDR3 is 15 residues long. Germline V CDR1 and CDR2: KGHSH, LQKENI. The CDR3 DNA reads TGTGCCAGCTCACCACCGGGGGCCAACCAAGAGACCCAGTACTTC. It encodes CASSPPGANQETQYF.

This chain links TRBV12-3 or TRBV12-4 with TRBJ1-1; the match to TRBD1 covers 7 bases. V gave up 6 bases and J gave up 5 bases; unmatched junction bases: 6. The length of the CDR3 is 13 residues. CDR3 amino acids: CASREGGWTEAFF. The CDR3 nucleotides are TGTGCCAGCAGAGAAGGGGGCTGGACTGAAGCTTTCTTT.

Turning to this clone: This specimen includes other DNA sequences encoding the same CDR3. Here the CDR3 reads CASSLLPSGSTDTQYF. As DNA, the CDR3 is TGTGCCAGCAGCTTATTACCCAGCGGGAGTACAGATACGCAGTATTTT. V usage is TRBV7-3 and J usage is TRBJ2-3, with 8 bases lining up with TRBD2. This CDR3 contains 16 residues. The trim removed 2 bases at V and 3 bases at J, leaving 7 bases unmatched. Looked up from germline, CDR1 is SGHTA and CDR2 is FQGTGA.

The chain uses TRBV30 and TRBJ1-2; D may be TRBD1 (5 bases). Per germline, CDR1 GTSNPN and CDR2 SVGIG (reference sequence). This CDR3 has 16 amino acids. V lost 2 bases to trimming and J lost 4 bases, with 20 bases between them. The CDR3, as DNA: TGTGCCTGGAGTTCTCGTATTGGCCAGGGATTCTATGGCTACACCTTC. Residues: CAWSSRIGQGFYGYTF.

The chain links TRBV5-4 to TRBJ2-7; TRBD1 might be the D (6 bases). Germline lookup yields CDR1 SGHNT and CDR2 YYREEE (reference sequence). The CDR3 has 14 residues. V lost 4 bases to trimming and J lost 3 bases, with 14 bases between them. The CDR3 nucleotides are TGTGCCAGCAGCGTACAGGGCGCCAACTACGAGCAGTACTTC. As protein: CASSVQGANYEQYF. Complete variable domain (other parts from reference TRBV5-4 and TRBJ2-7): ETGVTQSPTHLIKTRGQQVTLRCSSQSGHNTVSWYQQALGQGPQFIFQYYREEENGRGNFPPRFSGLQFPNYSSELNVNALELDDSALYLCASSVQGANYEQYFGPGTRLTVT.